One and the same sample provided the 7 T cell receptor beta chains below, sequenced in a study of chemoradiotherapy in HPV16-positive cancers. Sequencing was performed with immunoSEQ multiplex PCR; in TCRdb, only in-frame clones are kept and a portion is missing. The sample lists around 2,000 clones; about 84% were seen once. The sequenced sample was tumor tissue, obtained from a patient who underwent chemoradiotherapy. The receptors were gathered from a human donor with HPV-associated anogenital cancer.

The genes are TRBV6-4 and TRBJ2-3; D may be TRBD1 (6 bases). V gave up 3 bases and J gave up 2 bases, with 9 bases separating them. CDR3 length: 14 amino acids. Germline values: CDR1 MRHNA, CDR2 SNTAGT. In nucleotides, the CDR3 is TGTGCCAGCAGTGATAACAGGGCCACAGATACGCAGTATTTT. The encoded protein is CASSDNRATDTQYF.

CDR3 region: CASSLSGGASDTQYF. The CDR3 DNA follows: TGTGCCAGCAGTCTTAGCGGGGGGGCGTCAGATACGCAGTATTTT. The chain links TRBV6-4 to TRBJ2-3; 11 positions agree with TRBD2. After removal of 5 bases from V and 4 bases from J, the junction contained 5 bases not matched to a gene. The CDR3 contains 15 residues. In germline, CDR1 is MRHNA, CDR2 SNTAGT.

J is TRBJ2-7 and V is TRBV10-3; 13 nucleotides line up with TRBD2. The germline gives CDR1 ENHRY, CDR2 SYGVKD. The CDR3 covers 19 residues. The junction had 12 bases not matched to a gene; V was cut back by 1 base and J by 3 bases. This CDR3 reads CAISEWMGTSGIFGYEQYF. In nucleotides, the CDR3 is TGTGCCATCAGTGAGTGGATGGGGACTAGCGGGATCTTCGGCTACGAGCAGTACTTC.

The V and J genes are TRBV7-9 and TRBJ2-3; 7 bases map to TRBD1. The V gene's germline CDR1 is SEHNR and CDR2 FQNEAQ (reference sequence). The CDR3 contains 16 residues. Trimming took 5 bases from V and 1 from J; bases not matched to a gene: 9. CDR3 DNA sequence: TGTGCCAGCAGCCATAGACCCGGGACAGGCACAGATACGCAGTATTTT. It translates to CASSHRPGTGTDTQYF.

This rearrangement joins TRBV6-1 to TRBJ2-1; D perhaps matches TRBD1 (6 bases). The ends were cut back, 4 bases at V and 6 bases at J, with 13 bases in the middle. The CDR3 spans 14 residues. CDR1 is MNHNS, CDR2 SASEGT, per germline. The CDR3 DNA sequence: TGTGCCAGCAGTGTATACAGGGTGCGCAATGAGCAGTTCTTC. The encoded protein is CASSVYRVRNEQFF.

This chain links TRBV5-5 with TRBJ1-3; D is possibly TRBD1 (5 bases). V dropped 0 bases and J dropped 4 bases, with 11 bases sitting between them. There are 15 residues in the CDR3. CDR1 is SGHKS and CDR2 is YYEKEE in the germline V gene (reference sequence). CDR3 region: CASSLAPGKGNTIYF. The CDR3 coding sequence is TGTGCCAGCAGCTTGGCCCCAGGGAAGGGAAACACCATATATTTT.

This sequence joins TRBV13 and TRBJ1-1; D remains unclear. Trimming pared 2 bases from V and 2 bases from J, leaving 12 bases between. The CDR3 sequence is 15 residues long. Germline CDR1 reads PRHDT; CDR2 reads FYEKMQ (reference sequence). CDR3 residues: CASSLRGETNTEAFF. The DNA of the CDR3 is TGTGCCAGCAGCTTACGAGGAGAGACTAACACTGAAGCTTTCTTT.